Below, 13 T cell receptor beta chains from the same sample are listed, as sequenced in a study of tumor and adjacent non-tumor tissue in lung cancer. The template was RNA from unsorted bulk tissue. Three rounds of nested PCR, following a modified ARM-PCR protocol, produced the TCRbeta library. TCRdb recomputed calls from the multiplex PCR reads with MiXCR, one row per CDR3 protein. The sample comprises 200,000 to 250,000 distinct CDR3 sequences, about 71% of which are singletons, and approximately 26% rests with the top ten. Sequenced sample: lung tumor tissue. Receptors originate from a man in his fifties or sixties with non-small cell lung cancer.

As concerns this clonotype: At one end the junction does not follow the germline gene, possibly because of a read error. The chain employs TRBV11-2 and TRBJ2-1, with 9 bases identical to TRBD2. This CDR3 spans 14 amino acids. The germline V gene has CDR1 SGHAT and CDR2 FQNNGV. The CDR3 DNA is TGTACCAGCAGACTAGCGGTTGCAGGGAATGAGCAGTTCTTC. Its translation: CTSRLAVAGNEQFF.

A note on this clonotype: This clone may be a read error of a much larger clone one base away. The chain uses TRBV29-1 and TRBJ2-3; TRBD2 might be the D (6 bases). Per germline, CDR1 SQVTM and CDR2 ANQGSEA. Trimming removed 4 bases from V and 4 bases from J, with 15 bases in between. The length of the CDR3 is 14 residues. The CDR3 reads CSVGALSGADTQYF. CDR3 nucleotide sequence: TGCAGCGTTGGAGCTCTCTCGGGGGCAGATACGCAGTATTTT.

As concerns this clonotype: The junction shows a germline mismatch at one end, possibly a read error. This chain joins TRBV5-4 and TRBJ2-3, with D perhaps TRBD1 (6 bases). This CDR3 is built from 14 residues. Germline V gives CDR1 SGHNT, CDR2 YYREEE (reference sequence). CDR3 nucleotides: TGTACCAGCACCGTTGGTAGGGGGACAGATACGCAGTATTTT. Its protein is CTSTVGRGTDTQYF.

Note on this clonotype: The final CDR3 position lacks the conserved phenylalanine or tryptophan, pointing to a likely read error. This chain connects TRBV12-3 or TRBV12-4 to TRBJ2-6, with D unresolved. The CDR3 has 15 amino acids. V lost 7 bases, J lost 2 bases, and 12 bases lay in between. The CDR3 here is CASKPLGTGANVLTL. CDR3 sequence (DNA): TGTGCCAGCAAGCCCCTGGGAACTGGGGCCAACGTCCTGACTTTG.

Comments on this clonotype: With a much larger clone just one base away, this may be a read error. This chain connects TRBV12-3 or TRBV12-4 to TRBJ1-5; no clear D. This CDR3 contains 14 residues. The V and J ends lost 3 bases and 5 bases respectively, with 11 bases between them. This chain's CDR3 is CASSFSQCHQPQHF. DNA of the CDR3: TGTGCCAGCAGTTTTAGTCAGTGTCATCAGCCCCAGCATTTT.

The chain is built from TRBV4-3 and TRBJ1-1; 7 bases map to TRBD1. The CDR3 has 15 residues. V was pared by 0 bases and J by 11 bases, with 12 bases of the junction left unmatched. CDR1 and CDR2 (germline): LGHNA, YSLEER. The chain's CDR3 is CASSQDSGRGAGAFF. CDR3 DNA: TGCGCCAGCAGCCAAGATAGCGGCAGGGGGGCTGGGGCTTTCTTT.

This clonotype was detected once. At one boundary the junction diverges from the germline segment, which might be a read error. The chain is built from TRBV6-6 and TRBJ2-4; D is ambiguous. CDR3 length equals 17 residues. The germline V gene has CDR1 MNHNY and CDR2 SVGAGI (reference sequence). Here the CDR3 reads CTSKAFGFTEAKNIQYF. Here the CDR3 DNA reads TGTACCAGCAAGGCGTTCGGGTTCACCGAGGCCAAAAACATTCAGTACTTC.

Concerning this clonotype itself: Sequence at one end of the junction differs from germline and may be a read error. J is TRBJ2-5 and V is TRBV6-5; D could derive from TRBD1 or TRBD2 (5 bases each). The CDR3 runs 14 residues. The germline CDR1 and CDR2 sequences are MNHEY and SVGAGI. The CDR3 DNA is TGTGTCAGCAGGTCCCGGGACGGTCTAAGGACCCAGTACTTC. It translates to CVSRSRDGLRTQYF.

This clonotype was seen a few times. A much larger clone is a single base away; this may be a read error. The chain uses TRBV11-3 and TRBJ2-5, with TRBD2 identical over 8 bases. The CDR3 runs 16 residues. V lost 1 base, J lost 5 bases, and 9 bases stayed unmatched. Germline V gene data show CDR1 as SGHNT and CDR2 as YENEEA. The CDR3 nucleotides are TGTGCCAGCAGCTTAGGTTTCCAGGGGACTAGGGAGACCCAGTACTTC. Its protein is CASSLGFQGTRETQYF. Full variable domain (outside the CDR3, taken from reference TRBV11-3 and TRBJ2-5): EAGVVQSPRYKIIEKKQPVAFWCNPISGHNTLYWYLQNLGQGPELLIRYENEEAVDDSQLPKDRFSAERLKGVDSTLKIQPAELGDSAVYLCASSLGFQGTRETQYFGPGTRLLVL.

The DNA for the CDR3 is TGTGCCAGCAGCTTGGAAGGGGGGGCGGTTTACCACGAGCAGTTCTTC. Its translation is CASSLEGGAVYHEQFF. The chain recombines TRBV5-8 with TRBJ2-1, with a possible D match to TRBD2 (7 bases). The CDR3 length is 16 residues. The germline V gene encodes CDR1 SGHTS and CDR2 YDEGEE. The V end was cut by 0 bases, the J end by 10 bases, with 20 bases between.

This clonotype was recorded a few times. This chain joins TRBV12-3 or TRBV12-4 and TRBJ2-1; the D is unclear. V was shortened by 3 bases and J by 5 bases, with 11 bases between the two germline ends. There are 14 residues in the CDR3. The CDR3 spells CASSFGSRNNEQFF. The CDR3 nucleotides are TGTGCCAGCAGTTTTGGCAGCCGGAACAATGAGCAGTTCTTC.

This clonotype was detected only once. One end of the junction is discordant with germline, which a read error may explain. The chain carries TRBV11-2 and TRBJ2-5; weak D call: TRBD2 (6 bases). The CDR3 has 12 residues. Germline CDR1 SGHAT, CDR2 FQNNGV. The CDR3 loop reads CASSLGRETQYF. The CDR3 DNA follows: TGTGCCAGCAGCTTAGGTCGGGAGACCCAGTATTTC.

Concerning this clonotype: The junction differs from germline at one of its ends, possibly a read error. The chain carries TRBV12-3 or TRBV12-4 and TRBJ1-2, with D hard to call. The CDR3 covers 14 residues. The CDR3 is CASSSGRSGYGYNF. In DNA, the CDR3 is TGTGCAAGCAGTTCGGGCCGGTCGGGGTATGGCTACAACTTC.